The next 2 T cell receptor beta chains were all read from a single sample in a study of T cells expressing NK-cell markers. Following a re-call of the 5' RACE reads, TCRdb has one entry per CDR3 protein and lacks DNA. Its table records some 410,000 distinct CDR3 sequences. Sequencing used blood T cells: a sorted CD56 or NKG2C T cell subset, CD4+ or CD8+ T cells, or bulk PBMC T cells (not recorded which). The receptors originated from a woman aged 18 to 75 in good health.

The V and J genes are TRBV28 and TRBJ2-5; TCRdb calls TRBD1, which cannot be checked without DNA. This CDR3 has 11 residues. Germline V CDR1 and CDR2: MDHEN, SYDVKM. The CDR3 region is CASRGRQTQYF.

This sequence joins TRBV11-2 and TRBJ2-5; TCRdb indicates TRBD2, and absent DNA this call remains unverified. This CDR3 is 15 amino acids long. From germline, CDR1 is SGHAT and CDR2 FQNNGV. This CDR3 reads CASSPSGGALETQYF.